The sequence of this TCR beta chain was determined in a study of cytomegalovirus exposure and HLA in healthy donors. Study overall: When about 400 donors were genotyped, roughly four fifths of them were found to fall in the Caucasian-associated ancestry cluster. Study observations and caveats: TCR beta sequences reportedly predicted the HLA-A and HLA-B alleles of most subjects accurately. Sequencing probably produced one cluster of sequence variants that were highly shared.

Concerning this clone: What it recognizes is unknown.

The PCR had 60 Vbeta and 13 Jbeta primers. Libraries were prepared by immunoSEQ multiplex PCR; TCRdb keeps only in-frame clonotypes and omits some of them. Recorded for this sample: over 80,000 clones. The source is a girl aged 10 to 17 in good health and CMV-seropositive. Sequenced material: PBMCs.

The CDR3 spells CASSFLPELEAFF. CDR3 nucleotide sequence: TGTGCCAGCTCATTTCTCCCCGAACTTGAAGCTTTCTTT. The chain has TRBV18 and TRBJ1-1; D remains unclear. Germline values: CDR1 KGHSH, CDR2 LQKENI. This CDR3 is built from 13 residues. With 5 bases removed from V and 7 bases from J, the gap between germline ends came to 14 bases.